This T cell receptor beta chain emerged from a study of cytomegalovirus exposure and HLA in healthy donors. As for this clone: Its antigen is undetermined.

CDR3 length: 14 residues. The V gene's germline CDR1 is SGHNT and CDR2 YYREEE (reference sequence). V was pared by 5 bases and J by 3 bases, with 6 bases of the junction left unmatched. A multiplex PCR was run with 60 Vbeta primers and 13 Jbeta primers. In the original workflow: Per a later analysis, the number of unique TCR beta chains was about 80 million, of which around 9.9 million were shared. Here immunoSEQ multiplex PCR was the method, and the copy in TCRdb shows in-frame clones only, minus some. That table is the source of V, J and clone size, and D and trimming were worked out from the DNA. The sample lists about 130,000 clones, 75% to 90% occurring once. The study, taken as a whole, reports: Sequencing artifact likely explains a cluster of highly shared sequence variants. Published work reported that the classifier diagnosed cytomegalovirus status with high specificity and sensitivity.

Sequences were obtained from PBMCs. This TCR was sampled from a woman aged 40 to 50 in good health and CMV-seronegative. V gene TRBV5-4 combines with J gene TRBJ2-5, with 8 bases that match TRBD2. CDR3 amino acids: CASRLGLAEETQYF. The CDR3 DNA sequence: TGTGCCAGCAGACTAGGACTAGCAGAAGAGACCCAGTACTTC.